The 24 T cell receptor beta chains below come from one sample, sequenced in a study of OX40 agonist ivuxolimab in advanced cancers. Here immunoSEQ multiplex PCR was the method, and the copy in TCRdb shows in-frame clones only, minus some. The data contain more than 100,000 clones, just under 95% of them singletons. This material consisted of CD4+ or CD8+ T cells sorted from blood, taken in a trial of the OX40 agonist ivuxolimab. The receptors here all came from an adult with an advanced solid tumor such as melanoma, head and neck, liver or kidney cancer.

As to this clone: The sample holds other DNA sequences that translate to the same CDR3. V gene TRBV20-1 combines with J gene TRBJ2-3, with no clear D. The CDR3 is 11 residues long. V dropped 4 bases and J dropped 4 bases, with 6 bases sitting between them. Germline V lookup: CDR1 DFQATT, CDR2 SNEGSKA (reference sequence). The CDR3 spells CSAKVADTQYF. DNA of the CDR3: TGCAGTGCTAAGGTGGCAGATACGCAGTATTTT.

V is TRBV14 and J is TRBJ2-7; weak D call: TRBD1 (6 bases). CDR3 length: 16 amino acids. Trimming stripped 4 bases from V and 5 bases from J, with 21 bases between. Germline CDR1 SGHDN, CDR2 FVKESK. The CDR3 coding sequence is TGTGCCAGCAGCCTACGGGCCGGGACATTGAGCGACGAGCAGTACTTC. It translates to CASSLRAGTLSDEQYF.

The chain has TRBV9 and TRBJ2-3, with 8 bases identical to TRBD2. The CDR3 is made up of 17 amino acids. Germline assignment: CDR1 SGDLS and CDR2 YYNGEE. V lost 3 bases to trimming and J lost 5 bases; unmatched junction nucleotides: 14. The CDR3 DNA sequence: TGTGCCAGCAGCGCAATTGCCGGGACTAGTATAGGAGATACGCAGTATTTT. Amino acid sequence: CASSAIAGTSIGDTQYF.

The chain is built from TRBV28 and TRBJ2-7; 7 bases match TRBD1. V lost 5 bases, J lost 7 bases, and 8 bases stayed unmatched. Germline V gene sequence: CDR1 MDHEN, CDR2 SYDVKM. The CDR3 has 13 residues. In nucleotides, the CDR3 is TGTGCCAGCAGTATAACAGGGGCGTTGGAGCAGTACTTC. Protein sequence: CASSITGALEQYF.

The chain is built from TRBV2 and TRBJ2-1; maybe TRBD2 (6 bases). CDR3 length equals 14 residues. V dropped 3 bases and J dropped 11 bases, with 17 bases sitting between them. Germline loops: CDR1 SNHLY, CDR2 FYNNEI. CDR3 protein: CASSDETRKGKQFF. CDR3 DNA: TGTGCCAGCAGTGACGAGACTAGAAAGGGCAAGCAGTTCTTC.

The chain carries TRBV5-6 and TRBJ1-3; D uncertain. The V end was cut by 0 bases, the J end by 0 bases, with 7 bases between. From germline, CDR1 is SGHDT and CDR2 YYEEEE. This CDR3 has 15 amino acids. CDR3 protein: CASSLESSSGNTIYF. The CDR3, as DNA: TGTGCCAGCAGCTTGGAGTCGAGCTCTGGAAACACCATATATTTT.

J is TRBJ2-1 and V is TRBV7-9; D possibly corresponds to TRBD1 (5 bases). The length of the CDR3 is 16 residues. The germline gives CDR1 SEHNR, CDR2 FQNEAQ (reference sequence). With 4 bases removed from V and 7 bases from J, the gap between germline ends came to 20 bases. The CDR3 loop is CASSSSALQVPNEQFF. DNA of the CDR3: TGTGCCAGCAGCTCCTCGGCCCTACAGGTCCCAAATGAGCAGTTCTTC.

This sequence joins TRBV25-1 and TRBJ1-4; TRBD1 might be the D (5 bases). Per germline, CDR1 MGHDK and CDR2 SYGVNS. Trimming removed 8 bases from V and 1 base from J, with 11 bases in between. The CDR3 spans 14 residues. CDR3 bases: TGTGCCAGCTGCCGTGGGGGAACTAATGAAAAACTGTTTTTT. It codes for CASCRGGTNEKLFF.

The gene calls are TRBV5-1 and TRBJ2-5, with D possibly matching TRBD1 (5 bases). CDR1 is SGHRS, CDR2 YFSETQ, per germline. The V gene lost 3 bases and the J gene lost 4 bases, with 10 bases spanning the gap. The CDR3 is 13 residues long. In DNA form, the CDR3 reads TGCGCCAGCAGCTGGGCTAGGGGAGAGACCCAGTACTTC. Its protein is CASSWARGETQYF.

The chain recombines TRBV5-1 with TRBJ2-3, with D uncertain. Germline V gene sequence: CDR1 SGHRS, CDR2 YFSETQ. The V gene lost 1 base and the J gene lost 7 bases, with 10 bases spanning the gap. This CDR3 has 13 residues. The CDR3: CASSLTLGNTQYF. CDR3 in DNA: TGCGCCAGCAGCTTGACCCTAGGTAATACGCAGTATTTT.

The chain uses TRBV5-4 and TRBJ2-3, with 11 nucleotides matching TRBD1. The CDR3 runs to 16 residues. Trimming cost V 1 base and J 5 bases; bases outside gene matches: 6. Germline CDR1 SGHNT, CDR2 YYREEE (reference sequence). The CDR3 DNA sequence: TGTGCCAGCAGCTTGAGGACAGGGGGCAAATTAGATACGCAGTATTTT. It codes for CASSLRTGGKLDTQYF.

This clone was recorded once. This chain connects TRBV9 to TRBJ2-1, with D possibly matching TRBD2 (5 bases). V was trimmed by 3 bases and J by 0 bases, leaving 10 bases between them. The germline V gene has CDR1 SGDLS and CDR2 YYNGEE. The length of the CDR3 is 15 residues. CDR3 nucleotides: TGTGCCAGCAGCGCAGGACTGAGCTCCTACAATGAGCAGTTCTTC. Translation: CASSAGLSSYNEQFF.

The J gene is TRBJ2-2, the V gene TRBV5-1; D unresolved. Germline lookup yields CDR1 SGHRS and CDR2 YFSETQ. Between the trimmed V and J ends, which lost 4 bases and 7 bases, there was a span of 11 bases. The CDR3 has 13 residues. DNA of the CDR3: TGCGCCAGCAGCCTTAATTTGGACGGGGAGCTGTTTTTT. Protein product: CASSLNLDGELFF.

The chain combines TRBV19 with TRBJ2-1; 8 nucleotides line up with TRBD2. Per the germline V gene, CDR1 is LNHDA and CDR2 is SQIVND (reference sequence). The CDR3 spans 16 residues. Unmatched junction bases numbered 8, after V lost 3 bases and J lost 4 bases. The CDR3 sequence is CASSIFSGTEYNEQFF. In DNA, the CDR3 is TGTGCCAGTAGTATCTTTAGCGGGACTGAATACAATGAGCAGTTCTTC.

V gene TRBV4-2 combines with J gene TRBJ2-2, with D perhaps given as TRBD1 or TRBD2 (5 bases each). The CDR3 is 18 residues long. Deletions cut 0 bases from V and 5 bases from J, with 19 bases between. Germline V gene lookup returns CDR1 LGHNA and CDR2 YNFKEQ. Here the CDR3 DNA reads TGTGCCAGCAGCCAAGAATCGGCCGGGGTTGGGGGAACCGGGGAGCTGTTTTTT. This sequence encodes CASSQESAGVGGTGELFF.

The CDR3 DNA is TGTGCCAGCAGCTTAGATGGCCTAGCGGACAGTGAGCAGTTCTTC. Its protein is CASSLDGLADSEQFF. This chain links TRBV7-3 with TRBJ2-1, with a weak D call TRBD2 (7 bases). V was shortened by 2 bases and J by 9 bases, with 17 bases between the two germline ends. CDR1 SGHTA and CDR2 FQGTGA come from the germline V gene. The CDR3 covers 15 residues.

The chain links TRBV7-8 to TRBJ2-5; D perhaps matches TRBD2 (6 bases). Trimming stripped 6 bases from V and 7 bases from J, with 9 bases between. The CDR3 runs 11 residues. The germline V gene has CDR1 SGHVS and CDR2 FQNEAQ. CDR3 amino acids: CASSMGGTQYF. The CDR3 DNA reads as TGTGCCAGCAGTATGGGGGGGACCCAGTACTTC.

The CDR3 DNA reads TGTGCCAGCAGTCCGCTCCTAGGCGGGAGTTCGAATGAGCAGTTCTTC. Translated, it gives CASSPLLGGSSNEQFF. The genes are TRBV6-6 and TRBJ2-1, with 7 bases identical to TRBD2. The V gene's germline CDR1 is MNHNY and CDR2 SVGAGI (reference sequence). This CDR3 is built from 16 residues. With 5 bases clipped from V and 7 bases from J, the junction kept 14 bases outside the gene matches.

The rearrangement uses TRBV6-5 and TRBJ2-7; perhaps D is TRBD1 or TRBD2 (6 bases each). The CDR3 contains 14 residues. Germline values: CDR1 MNHEY, CDR2 SVGAGI. Trimming took 7 bases from V and 5 from J, leaving 18 bases between them. The CDR3 spells CASKRGTGEHEQYF. CDR3 sequence (DNA): TGTGCCAGCAAAAGGGGGACGGGGGAGCACGAGCAGTACTTC.

CDR3 bases: TGTGCCAGCACTCATGCAAGGGGGCCGGGTCAGCCCCAGCATTTT. It translates to CASTHARGPGQPQHF. The chain carries TRBV6-1 and TRBJ1-5; 7 nucleotides match TRBD1. The germline V gene has CDR1 MNHNS and CDR2 SASEGT. V gave up 7 bases and J gave up 6 bases; unmatched junction bases: 12. The CDR3 has 15 residues.

CDR3 bases: TGTGCCAGCAGACCCGGGACAGGAAATTCACCCCTCCACTTT. This translates into CASRPGTGNSPLHF. V is TRBV6-5 and J is TRBJ1-6; 8 bases are shared with TRBD1. The CDR3 totals 14 residues. Trimming took 6 bases from V and 7 from J; bases not matched to a gene: 5. Germline-derived CDR1 and CDR2 are MNHEY and SVGAGI.

In its sample, this clone was seen once. The V call is TRBV28, the J call TRBJ2-7; D might be TRBD1 (6 bases). Looked up from germline, CDR1 is MDHEN and CDR2 is SYDVKM. The germline V and J ends were trimmed by 6 bases and 2 bases, with 14 bases remaining between them. The CDR3 is 14 amino acids. DNA of the CDR3: TGTGCCAGCAGCCTTCAGGGGACGGCCTACGAGCAGTACTTC. Translation: CASSLQGTAYEQYF.

The chain joins TRBV4-1 to TRBJ1-1, with D unclear. V was trimmed by 0 bases and J by 0 bases, leaving 8 bases between them. The CDR3 consists of 15 residues. Germline V CDR1 and CDR2: MGHRA, YSYEKL. The CDR3 sequence: CASSQDWVLNTEAFF. The CDR3 DNA follows: TGCGCCAGCAGCCAAGATTGGGTGTTGAACACTGAAGCTTTCTTT.

The J gene is TRBJ2-5, the V gene TRBV28, with 9 bases that match TRBD2. The ends lost 8 bases at V and 5 bases at J; junction bases unmatched: 9. CDR1 is MDHEN and CDR2 is SYDVKM in the germline V gene. The CDR3 contains 14 residues. This CDR3 reads CASGLAGGIETQYF. CDR3 nucleotides: TGTGCCAGCGGCCTGGCGGGGGGGATTGAGACCCAGTACTTC.